This TCR beta chain was sequenced in a study of blood T cell repertoires in COVID-19. Study-level background: Donors in the United States, Italy and Spain gave samples during acute or convalescent COVID-19. Sample material is recorded as cDNA or gDNA derived from T cells, B-cell-depleted T cells, or PBMCs.

Authors' processing steps: The assay estimated nucleated cells by amplifying reference gene primers. The repertoire was sequenced with immunoSEQ multiplex PCR; TCRdb's copy has only in-frame clones and lacks some. The V and J calls and the clone size are those of that table, but D and trimming were determined from the DNA. This table has 250,000 or so clones, approximately 81% appearing once. V gave up 2 bases and J gave up 2 bases; unmatched junction bases: 0. The CDR3 consists of 15 residues. From germline, CDR1 is MDHEN and CDR2 SYDVKM. The chain carries TRBV28 and TRBJ2-6; TRBD2 matches 7 bases. The receptor was derived from a man aged 60-69 years with acute or convalescent COVID-19. The sample taken for sequencing was peripheral blood. In DNA form, the CDR3 reads TGTGCCAGCAGTTTAGGGGGGGCTGGGGCCAACGTCCTGACTTTC. Its translation: CASSLGGAGANVLTF.